This T cell receptor beta chain came from a study of OX40 agonist ivuxolimab in advanced cancers. Regarding the study as a whole: Circulating CD4+ and CD8+ T cells showed clonal expansion by week 6 at 0.1 to 3.0 mg/kg.

Repertoires were generated with immunoSEQ multiplex PCR, while TCRdb's copy carries only in-frame clones and drops some. The sample holds around 19,000 clones, just under 75% seen once. Turning to this clone: The antigen remains unidentified.

Germline V gene data show CDR1 as SNHLY and CDR2 as FYNNEI. The CDR3 sequence is 16 residues long. Trimming cost V 5 bases and J 2 bases, with 16 bases left between them. V usage is TRBV2 and J usage is TRBJ1-3, with a possible D match to TRBD1 (6 bases). This clonotype was obtained from an adult with an advanced solid tumor such as melanoma, head and neck, liver or kidney cancer. Sequencing used CD4+ or CD8+ T cells sorted from blood, obtained in a trial of the OX40 agonist ivuxolimab. CDR3 sequence (DNA): TGTGCCAGCAGTTGGACAGAGGAAATCACTGGAAACACCATATATTTT. As protein: CASSWTEEITGNTIYF.